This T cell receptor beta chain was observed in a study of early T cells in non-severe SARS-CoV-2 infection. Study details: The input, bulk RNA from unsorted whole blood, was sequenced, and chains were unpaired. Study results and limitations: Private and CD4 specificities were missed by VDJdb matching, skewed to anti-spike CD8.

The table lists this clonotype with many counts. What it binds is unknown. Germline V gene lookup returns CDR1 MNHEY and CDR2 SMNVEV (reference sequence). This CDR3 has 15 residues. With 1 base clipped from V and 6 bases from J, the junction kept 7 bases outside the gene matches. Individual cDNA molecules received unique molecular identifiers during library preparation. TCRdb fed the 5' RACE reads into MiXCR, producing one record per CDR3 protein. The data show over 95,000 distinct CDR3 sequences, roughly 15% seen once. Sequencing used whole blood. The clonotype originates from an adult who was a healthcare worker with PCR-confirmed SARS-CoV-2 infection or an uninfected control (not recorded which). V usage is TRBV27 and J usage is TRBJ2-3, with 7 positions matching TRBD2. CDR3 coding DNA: TGTGCCAGCAGTTTATGGGCGGGGAGGGCCGATACGCAGTATTTT. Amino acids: CASSLWAGRADTQYF.